These 28 T cell receptor beta chains share one sample of origin, sequenced in a study of T cells in Graves' hyperthyroidism and ophthalmopathy. Amplified TCR beta CDR3 regions came from RNA transcripts. The TCR CDR3 was amplified in a first-round RT-PCR using the HTBI primer set. TCRdb reanalysed the multiplex PCR reads using MiXCR and keeps one entry per CDR3 protein. The table shows around 600,000 distinct CDR3 sequences, with approximately 14% occurring only once. The source material was blood. These receptor sequences come from a woman in her twenties or thirties with Graves' hyperthyroidism.

This clonotype appeared many times. This chain connects TRBV11-2 to TRBJ2-4, with TRBD1 identical over 8 bases. Unmatched junction bases numbered 5, after V lost 3 bases and J lost 1 base. The CDR3 consists of 16 residues. The germline V gene has CDR1 SGHAT and CDR2 FQNNGV. CDR3 DNA sequence: TGTGCCAGCAGCTTTCGACAGGGGTTGGCCAAAAACATTCAGTACTTC. Amino acids: CASSFRQGLAKNIQYF.

This chain joins TRBV6-1 and TRBJ2-5, with D perhaps TRBD1 or TRBD2 (5 bases each). Between the trimmed V and J ends, which lost 8 bases and 5 bases, there was a span of 12 bases. CDR3 length: 12 residues. Germline V CDR1 and CDR2: MNHNS, SASEGT. CDR3 in DNA: TGTGCCAGCCTTAACGAGGGGGAGACCCAGTACTTC. Translating it yields CASLNEGETQYF.

Concerning this clonotype itself: Compared with germline, one end of the junction differs, possibly owing to a read error. The rearrangement joins TRBV7-9 to TRBJ2-6; 9 bases align to TRBD1. Germline CDR1 and CDR2: SEHNR and FQNEAQ (reference sequence). The CDR3 is 17 residues long. The CDR3 here is CASSSTGGITGANVLIF. DNA of the CDR3: TGTGCCAGCAGCTCGACAGGGGGAATTACTGGGGCCAACGTCCTGATTTTC.

The chain recombines TRBV11-1 with TRBJ2-3; D not certain. V dropped 4 bases and J dropped 2 bases, with 10 bases sitting between them. Per germline, CDR1 SGHAT and CDR2 FQDESV (reference sequence). The CDR3 length is 14 residues. In nucleotides, the CDR3 is TGTGCCAGCAGCTACCGGGCCCACACAGATACGCAGTATTTT. Encoded protein: CASSYRAHTDTQYF.

The sample holds many counts of this clonotype. The chain uses TRBV30 and TRBJ2-1; a possible D gene is TRBD1 (6 bases). V was pared by 2 bases and J by 5 bases, with 13 bases between. Germline CDR1 is GTSNPN and CDR2 is SVGIG (reference sequence). The CDR3 loop spans 14 amino acids. CDR3 bases: TGTGCCTGGAGTCACCCGGACAGAGACAATGAGCAGTTCTTC. This translates into CAWSHPDRDNEQFF.

This clonotype was recorded at least ten times. J is TRBJ2-3 and V is TRBV20-1; a weak D match, TRBD2 (7 bases). Trimming removed 4 bases from V and 5 bases from J, with 19 bases in between. This CDR3 has 15 residues. The germline V gene has CDR1 DFQATT and CDR2 SNEGSKA (reference sequence). The CDR3 DNA reads as TGCAGTGCTATCAATGTTCGGGGGGCGGGAGATACGCAGTATTTT. It codes for CSAINVRGAGDTQYF.

This clonotype has a handful of counts. The chain employs TRBV28 and TRBJ1-1; D unresolved. The length of the CDR3 is 14 residues. With 2 bases removed from V and 6 bases from J, the gap between germline ends came to 13 bases. CDR1 and CDR2 (germline): MDHEN, SYDVKM. CDR3 in amino acids: CASSLRSGRAEAFF. The DNA for the CDR3 is TGTGCCAGCAGTTTAAGGTCCGGCCGCGCTGAAGCTTTCTTT.

Concerning this clonotype itself: This could be a read error, since a much larger clone is one nucleotide away. This chain joins TRBV7-6 and TRBJ2-3; TRBD2 matches at 9 bases. Germline-derived CDR1 and CDR2 are SGHVS and FNYEAQ. The CDR3 sequence is 16 residues long. The trim removed 8 bases at V and 1 base at J, leaving 10 bases unmatched. DNA of the CDR3: TGTGCCAGCGGGCGGGAGGGCACTTTGGGCACAGATACGCAGTATTTT. This encodes CASGREGTLGTDTQYF.

In its sample, this clonotype was seen a few times. This chain uses TRBV7-9 with TRBJ1-6, with D maybe TRBD1 (6 bases). The CDR3 runs 14 residues. Germline loops: CDR1 SEHNR, CDR2 FQNEAQ (reference sequence). V lost 5 bases and J 10 bases, leaving 15 bases between the germline ends. The CDR3 reads CASSPQGGFSPLHF. The CDR3 bases are TGTGCCAGCAGCCCACAGGGTGGATTCTCACCCCTCCACTTT. The whole variable domain, filled in from reference TRBV7-9 and TRBJ1-6, reads DTGVSQNPRHKITKRGQNVTFRCDPISEHNRLYWYRQTLGQGPEFLTYFQNEAQLEKSRLLSDRFSAERPKGSFSTLEIQRTEQGDSAMYLCASSPQGGFSPLHFGNGTRLTVT.

The rearrangement links TRBV5-1 to TRBJ1-1; the match to TRBD1 covers 11 bases. Germline trimming cut 4 bases from V and 5 bases from J; bases unmatched to any gene: 7. Germline lookup yields CDR1 SGHRS and CDR2 YFSETQ. The CDR3 length is 15 residues. DNA of the CDR3: TGCGCCAGCAGCCAAGGACAGGGGGCAAAGACTGAAGCTTTCTTT. Translated: CASSQGQGAKTEAFF.

This clonotype was counted between two and nine times. The chain recombines TRBV11-1 with TRBJ2-7; maybe TRBD2 (6 bases). Trimming pared 9 bases from V and 3 bases from J, leaving 21 bases between. Germline V gene sequence: CDR1 SGHAT, CDR2 FQDESV (reference sequence). The CDR3 is 15 amino acids. CDR3 residues: CASSIQLAEHYEQYF. Written as DNA, the CDR3 is TGTGCCAGTAGTATCCAATTAGCGGAACACTACGAGCAGTACTTC.

J is TRBJ1-3 and V is TRBV18, with D perhaps matching TRBD1 (5 bases). The V gene lost 5 bases and the J gene lost 0 bases, with 8 bases spanning the gap. This CDR3 spans 14 amino acids. Germline V gene lookup returns CDR1 KGHSH and CDR2 LQKENI. CDR3 DNA: TGTGCCAGCTCATCAGGGATCTCTGGAAACACCATATATTTT. It translates to CASSSGISGNTIYF.

This clonotype was recorded a few times. The chain carries TRBV3-1 and TRBJ1-2; D might be TRBD1 (6 bases). Germline-derived CDR1 and CDR2 are LGHDT and YNNKEL (reference sequence). V lost 4 bases and J lost 5, with 17 bases in between. CDR3 size: 15 residues. CDR3 sequence (DNA): TGTGCCAGCAGCCCCCCCAGGGGTGCCCTTTATGGCTACACCTTC. Translation gives CASSPPRGALYGYTF.

This clonotype occurred many times. V usage is TRBV5-5 and J usage is TRBJ1-4, with TRBD1 as a possible D gene (6 bases). The germline V gene encodes CDR1 SGHKS and CDR2 YYEKEE (reference sequence). The length of the CDR3 is 15 residues. Trimming pared 0 bases from V and 5 bases from J, leaving 11 bases between. CDR3 loop: CASSLGGQSNEKLFF. In DNA form, the CDR3 reads TGTGCCAGCAGCTTGGGGGGACAATCCAATGAAAAACTGTTTTTT.

This chain connects TRBV6-1 to TRBJ1-3, with 8 bases that match TRBD1. CDR3 length equals 13 residues. The J segment lost 4 bases and the V segment lost 7 bases, leaving 3 bases of the junction unmatched. Germline CDR1 and CDR2: MNHNS and SASEGT. CDR3: CASTGTGGNTIYF. The CDR3 region has the DNA TGTGCCAGCACCGGGACAGGCGGAAACACCATATATTTT.

This clonotype has only a few counts. V and J are TRBV12-3 or TRBV12-4 and TRBJ1-3; D is uncertain. V was clipped by 8 bases and J by 0 bases, with 11 bases between them. There are 14 residues in the CDR3. CDR3 residues: CASGRGISGNTIYF. CDR3 nucleotides: TGTGCCAGCGGGCGGGGAATCTCTGGAAACACCATATATTTT.

In its sample, this clonotype was seen many times. J is TRBJ2-7 and V is TRBV5-1; 9 bases line up with TRBD1. Germline loops: CDR1 SGHRS, CDR2 YFSETQ. V shed 3 bases, J shed 0 bases, and the junction held 1 base outside the gene matches. The CDR3 loop spans 14 amino acids. DNA of the CDR3: TGCGCCAGCAGCTGGGACAGGGTCTCCTACGAGCAGTACTTC. It specifies CASSWDRVSYEQYF.

This clonotype was counted only a few times. The CDR3 nucleotides are TGTGCCAGTAGTCTAGGGGGGGGTAACTATGGCTACACCTTC. Amino acid sequence: CASSLGGGNYGYTF. The chain joins TRBV19 to TRBJ1-2; TRBD1 is a possible D gene (6 bases). CDR1 is LNHDA and CDR2 is SQIVND in the germline V gene (reference sequence). CDR3 length: 14 residues. Trimming stripped 5 bases from V and 1 base from J, with 11 bases between.

The chain has TRBV28 and TRBJ1-2; perhaps TRBD1 as D (6 bases). Germline V gene sequence: CDR1 MDHEN, CDR2 SYDVKM. Trimming removed 4 bases at V and 7 bases at J, with 13 bases between. The CDR3 is made up of 13 amino acids. This chain's CDR3 is CASSSQGRAGYTF. In DNA form, the CDR3 reads TGTGCCAGCAGTTCACAGGGCAGGGCTGGCTACACCTTC.

The CDR3 protein is CASSQPETGDYGYTF. DNA for the CDR3: TGTGCCAGCAGCCAGCCAGAAACAGGGGACTATGGCTACACCTTC. V is TRBV14 and J is TRBJ1-2; 7 positions match TRBD1. Per the germline V gene, CDR1 is SGHDN and CDR2 is FVKESK. The CDR3 totals 15 residues. Germline trimming cut 3 bases from V and 3 bases from J; bases unmatched to any gene: 7.

Comment on this clonotype: A read error is possible here, since a much larger clone lies one base away. The CDR3 nucleotides are TGTGCCAGCAGCTTATCCCGGACCGATGACTACGAGCAGTACTTC. Its translation is CASSLSRTDDYEQYF. This sequence joins TRBV11-2 and TRBJ2-7; D is uncertain. Germline CDR1 reads SGHAT; CDR2 reads FQNNGV. The CDR3 is made up of 15 amino acids. Trimming left V 2 bases short and J 3 bases short, with 14 bases between.

The chain couples TRBV20-1 to TRBJ2-3; 15 bases line up with TRBD2. After removal of 0 bases from V and 5 bases from J, the junction contained 6 bases not matched to a gene. Per germline, CDR1 DFQATT and CDR2 SNEGSKA (reference sequence). CDR3 size: 17 residues. The CDR3 sequence: CSARDWTSGRAGDTQYF. The CDR3 DNA reads TGCAGTGCTAGAGATTGGACTAGCGGGAGGGCAGGAGATACGCAGTATTTT.

There are a few counts of this clonotype. The chain joins TRBV30 to TRBJ1-3; possible D gene TRBD1, 5 bases. Germline V CDR1 and CDR2: GTSNPN, SVGIG (reference sequence). Trimming took 1 base from V and 4 from J, leaving 8 bases between them. The CDR3 contains 13 residues. CDR3 bases: TGTGCCTGGAGTGCGCGGGGCGGAAACACCATATATTTT. The encoded protein is CAWSARGGNTIYF.

Only a few counts were recorded for this clonotype. The chain is built from TRBV20-1 and TRBJ2-2; D ambiguous. The CDR3 sequence is 13 residues long. Germline values: CDR1 DFQATT, CDR2 SNEGSKA (reference sequence). V was clipped by 0 bases and J by 6 bases, with 8 bases between them. The CDR3 sequence is CSARERVAGELFF. The CDR3 nucleotides are TGCAGTGCTAGAGAAAGGGTGGCCGGGGAGCTGTTTTTT.

Ten or more counts support this clonotype. The chain links TRBV6-1 to TRBJ2-2; 9 bases line up with TRBD2. The CDR3 extends over 16 amino acids. J was trimmed by 4 bases and V by 0 bases; bases with no gene match: 3. CDR1 and CDR2 (germline): MNHNS, SASEGT. Written as DNA, the CDR3 is TGTGCCAGCAGTGAAGCTAGCGGGAGCCCCACCGGGGAGCTGTTTTTT. Translation: CASSEASGSPTGELFF.

The chain recombines TRBV20-1 with TRBJ2-1; 12 bases match TRBD2. J gave up 2 bases and V 6 bases, and 5 bases lay outside the gene matches. From germline, CDR1 is DFQATT and CDR2 SNEGSKA (reference sequence). This CDR3 spans 15 amino acids. This CDR3 is CSARLAGVPYNEQFF. The CDR3 bases are TGCAGTGCCCGACTAGCGGGAGTGCCCTACAATGAGCAGTTCTTC.

There are a few counts of this clonotype. It may be a read error: a sequence one base away is much more abundant. V gene TRBV5-1 combines with J gene TRBJ2-7; D unresolved. The CDR3 covers 14 residues. Germline V lookup: CDR1 SGHRS, CDR2 YFSETQ. V gave up 0 bases and J gave up 3 bases, with 10 bases separating them. The CDR3 reads CASSLDPAIYEQYF. In DNA form, the CDR3 reads TGCGCCAGCAGCTTGGATCCTGCCATCTACGAGCAGTACTTC.

This clonotype was picked up many times. The chain recombines TRBV7-9 with TRBJ2-1, with 9 nucleotides matching TRBD2. This CDR3 is built from 17 residues. The J segment lost 8 bases and the V segment lost 5 bases, leaving 16 bases of the junction unmatched. The V gene's germline CDR1 is SEHNR and CDR2 FQNEAQ (reference sequence). Here the CDR3 reads CASSRRLADPVGHEQFF. The CDR3 DNA reads TGTGCCAGCAGCCGTCGACTAGCGGACCCTGTGGGACATGAGCAGTTCTTC.